This note documents a single T cell receptor beta chain sequence. Its cognate antigen is unknown. A much larger clone differs by one base, so this may be a read error. TCRdb re-derived calls from the reads in MiXCR, one entry per CDR3 protein. There are more than 400,000 distinct CDR3 sequences in the sample; 26% occur only once, and roughly 13% lies in the top ten. V was shortened by 3 bases and J by 6 bases, with 10 bases between the two germline ends. CDR3 length: 13 residues. Germline V gene sequence: CDR1 SGHNT, CDR2 YYREEE (reference sequence). This specimen comes from a study of T cell repertoires in cytomegalovirus infection. The overall study: Matching HLA type, along with CMV infection, was indicated by public TCR beta signatures. Study results and limitations: In two of eight donors, the top clonotype was HLA-C-restricted CMV-specific. Cumulative public TCR beta family frequency identified carriers of CMV plus the relevant HLA.

The sequence was obtained from a human donor in good health (CMV status not recorded). Some clones in this sample may be carry-over from other donors' samples. Input material: PBMCs. The rearrangement links TRBV5-4 to TRBJ2-1; the D gene is possibly TRBD2 (6 bases). This CDR3 is CASSSGLSNEQFF. DNA of the CDR3: TGTGCCAGCAGCTCGGGACTGTCCAATGAGCAGTTCTTC.